This T cell receptor (beta chain) was found in a study of T cells in Graves' hyperthyroidism and ophthalmopathy. General study findings and limits: Blood samples included most of the expanded thyroid clonotypes exceeding 0.001.

The source material, RNA transcripts, was used to amplify TCR beta CDR3 regions. The TCR CDR3 first-round RT-PCR relied on the HTBI primer set. TCRdb itself ran the multiplex PCR reads through MiXCR, one entry per CDR3 protein. The sample holds around 600,000 distinct CDR3 sequences, approximately 15% seen once. The germline V gene encodes CDR1 SGHKS and CDR2 YYEKEE (reference sequence). The CDR3 covers 19 residues. V was clipped by 6 bases and J by 7 bases; unmatched bases: 21. With respect to this clonotype: The antigen remains unidentified.

The sample was blood. The V gene is TRBV5-5, the J gene TRBJ2-2; TRBD2 aligns across 10 bases. The receptor was derived from a woman between 18 and 30 years old with Graves' ophthalmopathy. The CDR3: CASNFLNFGVSGRNGELFF. CDR3 nucleotide sequence: TGTGCCAGCAACTTCTTGAACTTTGGTGTTAGCGGGAGGAACGGGGAGCTGTTTTTT.